This T cell receptor beta chain was retrieved from a study of Graves' ophthalmopathy and Graves' hyperthyroidism. About the research overall: Ahead of any treatment, peripheral blood was obtained at the initial diagnosis.

Study-wide results and caveats: The 13-signature model separated ophthalmopathy from stable hyperthyroidism at around 88% sensitivity and approximately 81% specificity.

There are many counts of this clonotype. Its antigen remains unidentified. Uncontrolled infections, other autoimmune diseases, pregnancy or lactation barred patients from enrollment. The TCR beta CDR3 regions underwent amplification from RNA transcripts. The authors performed first-round RT-PCR with HTBI primers and then a second-round multiplex PCR. Each CDR3 protein is one row after TCRdb ran MiXCR on the multiplex PCR reads. There are approximately 500,000 distinct CDR3 sequences in the sample; over 13% occur only once, and 8% to 10% lies in the top ten. Trimming stripped 7 bases from V and 3 bases from J, with 15 bases between. The CDR3 consists of 14 residues.

This chain uses TRBV12-3 or TRBV12-4 with TRBJ1-1; D gene uncertain. The material sequenced was blood. This TCR was sampled from a woman younger than 45 with Graves' ophthalmopathy. CDR3 coding DNA: TGTGCCAGCACTACATCTGGGGTGGACACTGAAGCTTTCTTT. Its translation: CASTTSGVDTEAFF.